Following are 29 T cell receptor beta chains from one sample sequenced in a study of T cells in Graves' hyperthyroidism and ophthalmopathy. The source material, RNA transcripts, was used to amplify TCR beta CDR3 regions. HTBI primers drove first-round RT-PCR of the TCR CDR3. TCRdb fed the multiplex PCR reads into MiXCR, producing one record per CDR3 protein. The sample records around 440,000 distinct CDR3 sequences, around 16% being singletons. Sequences were obtained from blood. Every receptor here comes from a woman younger than 30 with Graves' hyperthyroidism.

The rearrangement uses TRBV28 and TRBJ1-6; the D is unclear. This CDR3 has 12 amino acids. Between the trimmed V and J ends, which lost 10 bases and 8 bases, there was a span of 12 bases. The germline V gene has CDR1 MDHEN and CDR2 SYDVKM. The CDR3 loop reads CATQKTDSPLHF. The CDR3 coding sequence is TGTGCCACACAAAAAACAGATTCACCCCTCCACTTT.

This clonotype was found many times. CDR3 loop: CAIHAPAPGLAFARETQYF. CDR3 in DNA: TGTGCCATCCACGCACCGGCTCCGGGACTAGCGTTTGCCCGGGAGACCCAGTACTTC. The rearrangement joins TRBV6-8 to TRBJ2-5, with TRBD2 matching 10 bases. The CDR3 consists of 19 residues. The germline CDR1 and CDR2 sequences are MNHGY and SAAAGT. V trimming: 10 bases; J trimming: 5 bases; junction bases outside the gene matches: 25.

As to this clonotype: A much bigger clone sits one base away, suggesting this may be a read error. The V call is TRBV20-1, the J call TRBJ2-5; either TRBD1 or TRBD2 may supply D (6 bases each). The CDR3 sequence is 13 residues long. Germline assignment: CDR1 DFQATT and CDR2 SNEGSKA (reference sequence). This CDR3 reads CSIRQEGVGTQCF. DNA of the CDR3: TGCAGTATAAGACAGGAGGGGGTAGGGACCCAGTGCTTC.

This clonotype turned up a few times. At one boundary the junction diverges from the germline segment, which might be a read error. This rearrangement joins TRBV19 to TRBJ1-2; possible D gene TRBD1, 5 bases. Germline CDR1 reads LNHDA; CDR2 reads SQIVND (reference sequence). This CDR3 is built from 16 residues. The CDR3 region has the DNA TGTGCCAGTGGTATAACGGCGGGGCGTTCAAACTATGGCTACACCTTC. Its translation is CASGITAGRSNYGYTF.

This clonotype came up many times. The rearrangement links TRBV2 to TRBJ2-7; 7 bases align to TRBD1. Germline loops: CDR1 SNHLY, CDR2 FYNNEI. V gave up 4 bases and J gave up 2 bases; unmatched junction bases: 5. This CDR3 comprises 14 residues. CDR3 coding DNA: TGTGCCAGCAGTGCGGCACAGGGGCCCTACGAGCAGTACTTC. Protein product: CASSAAQGPYEQYF.

There are many counts of this clonotype. The chain recombines TRBV7-2 with TRBJ1-1, with 7 nucleotides matching TRBD1. Germline CDR1 is SGHTA and CDR2 is FQGNSA. The CDR3 loop spans 15 amino acids. After removal of 5 bases from V and 0 bases from J, the junction contained 6 bases not matched to a gene. The CDR3 loop reads CASSIAGGMNTEAFF. CDR3 nucleotide sequence: TGTGCCAGCAGCATCGCAGGGGGTATGAACACTGAAGCTTTCTTT.

This clonotype was seen ten or more times. The V and J genes are TRBV24-1 and TRBJ2-3; 10 bases are a match to TRBD2. Germline assignment: CDR1 KGHDR and CDR2 SFDVKD. There are 16 residues in the CDR3. Germline trimming cut 3 bases from V and 5 bases from J; bases unmatched to any gene: 7. The CDR3 here is CATSDPSGGAIDTQYF. For the CDR3, the DNA is TGTGCCACCAGTGATCCGAGCGGGGGGGCTATAGATACGCAGTATTTT.

The chain uses TRBV11-1 and TRBJ2-2; no clear D. CDR1 SGHAT and CDR2 FQDESV come from the germline V gene (reference sequence). This CDR3 has 15 amino acids. V lost 6 bases and J 1 base, leaving 12 bases between the germline ends. The CDR3 nucleotides are TGTGCCAGCAGACCAACCGACAAGAACACCGGGGAGCTGTTTTTT. Encoded protein: CASRPTDKNTGELFF. Full variable domain (missing parts from reference TRBV11-1 and TRBJ2-2): EAEVAQSPRYKITEKSQAVAFWCDPISGHATLYWYRQILGQGPELLVQFQDESVVDDSQLPKDRFSAERLKGVDSTLKIQPAELGDSAMYLCASRPTDKNTGELFFGEGSRLTVL.

There are a few counts of this clonotype. The chain is built from TRBV29-1 and TRBJ1-3; D might be TRBD1 (5 bases). Trimming took off 3 bases at V and 2 bases at J, with 11 bases between the two ends. Germline V CDR1 and CDR2: SQVTM, ANQGSEA. The CDR3 contains 14 residues. This CDR3 is CSVEEGQAGNTIYF. The CDR3 DNA reads as TGCAGCGTTGAGGAGGGGCAAGCTGGAAACACCATATATTTT.

This clonotype was seen a few times. The rearrangement joins TRBV9 to TRBJ1-3; maybe TRBD1 (5 bases). Germline CDR1 SGDLS, CDR2 YYNGEE. Trimming left V 1 base short and J 4 bases short, with 9 bases between. The CDR3 covers 14 residues. CDR3 residues: CASSVQGNGNTIYF. In nucleotides, the CDR3 is TGTGCCAGCAGCGTACAGGGCAACGGAAACACCATATATTTT.

The V gene is TRBV20-1, the J gene TRBJ2-7; no definite D call. Germline-derived CDR1 and CDR2 are DFQATT and SNEGSKA (reference sequence). Between the trimmed V and J ends, which lost 4 bases and 0 bases, there was a span of 4 bases. This CDR3 contains 11 residues. The CDR3 coding sequence is TGCAGTGCTACCCGCTCCTACGAGCAGTACTTC. Translated: CSATRSYEQYF.

In its sample, this clonotype was seen many times. V and J are TRBV11-2 and TRBJ2-1; possible D gene TRBD1, 6 bases. V shed 6 bases and J shed 5 bases, with 14 bases lying between them. CDR1 SGHAT and CDR2 FQNNGV come from the germline V gene. The CDR3 consists of 14 residues. Here the CDR3 DNA reads TGTGCCAGCAGGTTAACAGGGTCAAACAATGAGCAGTTCTTC. Encoded protein: CASRLTGSNNEQFF.

This clonotype was detected many times. The chain couples TRBV2 to TRBJ1-6; TRBD1 matches 7 bases. Germline V gives CDR1 SNHLY, CDR2 FYNNEI. V lost 5 bases, J lost 5 bases, and 9 bases stayed unmatched. This CDR3 has 16 amino acids. The CDR3 spells CASSLDRPANNSPLHF. CDR3 nucleotide sequence: TGTGCCAGCAGTCTGGACAGGCCGGCCAATAATTCACCCCTCCACTTT.

This clonotype was found a few times. This rearrangement joins TRBV27 to TRBJ2-7; 8 bases line up with TRBD1. This CDR3 region has 14 residues. The V segment lost 3 bases and the J segment 4 bases; nucleotides outside the gene matches: 5. Germline values: CDR1 MNHEY, CDR2 SMNVEV (reference sequence). CDR3 in amino acids: CASSLNQGAYEQYF. CDR3 coding DNA: TGTGCCAGCAGTTTGAACCAGGGGGCGTACGAGCAGTACTTC.

In this sample, this clonotype turned up a few times. The chain joins TRBV6-4 to TRBJ2-5; 7 bases are shared with TRBD2. Germline V gives CDR1 MRHNA, CDR2 SNTAGT. CDR3 length: 16 amino acids. V lost 0 bases and J lost 5; bases outside the gene matches: 9. Here the CDR3 DNA reads TGTGCCAGCAGTGACTCGCGGGGGTCAGGGCGTGAGACCCAGTACTTC. Its protein product is CASSDSRGSGRETQYF.

This clonotype was detected only a few times. V usage is TRBV7-3 and J usage is TRBJ2-6; D is unclear. Germline V gene lookup returns CDR1 SGHTA and CDR2 FQGTGA. This CDR3 is 18 amino acids long. V was trimmed by 1 base and J by 0 bases, leaving 13 bases between them. DNA of the CDR3: TGTGCCAGCAGCTTAATGGTCCGGCCGGGCTCTGGGGCCAACGTCCTGACTTTC. Residues: CASSLMVRPGSGANVLTF.

This clonotype was observed many times. The rearrangement links TRBV14 to TRBJ1-2; possible D gene TRBD1, 6 bases. Looked up from germline, CDR1 is SGHDN and CDR2 is FVKESK. The CDR3 contains 15 residues. The V and J ends lost 1 base and 0 bases respectively, with 9 bases between them. In DNA, the CDR3 is TGTGCCAGCAGCCAAGCTGCAGGGGCTAACTATGGCTACACCTTC. Translating gives CASSQAAGANYGYTF.

This sequence joins TRBV7-9 and TRBJ2-2; 8 bases agree with TRBD1. The germline V gene has CDR1 SEHNR and CDR2 FQNEAQ (reference sequence). The V gene end was trimmed by 5 bases and the J gene end by 1 base; junction bases not matched to a gene: 3. This CDR3 has 15 amino acids. Written as DNA, the CDR3 is TGTGCCAGCAGCCAGGGACAGGTGAACACCGGGGAGCTGTTTTTT. Encoded protein: CASSQGQVNTGELFF.

The rearrangement links TRBV12-3 or TRBV12-4 to TRBJ1-2, with 7 positions matching TRBD1. The V gene end was trimmed by 6 bases and the J gene end by 4 bases; junction bases not matched to a gene: 8. This CDR3 region has 14 residues. In DNA form, the CDR3 reads TGTGCCAGCAGACAAGGGAGACAGGGCTATGGCTACACCTTC. It encodes CASRQGRQGYGYTF.

In its sample, this clonotype was seen a few times. The chain employs TRBV5-1 and TRBJ2-7; D is ambiguous. The CDR3 runs to 13 residues. Germline CDR1 SGHRS, CDR2 YFSETQ. The V end lost 4 bases, the J end lost 4 bases, and 12 bases lay between the germline ends. In nucleotides, the CDR3 is TGCGCCAGCAGCGCCGAGACACTTTACGAGCAGTACTTC. This gives the protein CASSAETLYEQYF.

This clonotype was seen more than once but under ten times. The genes are TRBV27 and TRBJ2-3, with D perhaps assigned TRBD1 or TRBD2 (5 bases each). The germline V and J ends were trimmed by 9 bases and 1 base, with 14 bases remaining between them. The germline V gene has CDR1 MNHEY and CDR2 SMNVEV (reference sequence). This CDR3 spans 14 amino acids. In DNA, the CDR3 is TGTGCCAGGATTGTGGGACGTGGCACAGATACGCAGTATTTT. It yields the protein CARIVGRGTDTQYF.

This clonotype was picked up many times. The chain links TRBV20-1 to TRBJ2-1; TRBD1 might be the D (5 bases). CDR1 is DFQATT, CDR2 SNEGSKA, per germline (reference sequence). CDR3 size: 14 residues. Between the trimmed V and J ends, which lost 0 bases and 9 bases, there was a span of 15 bases. The CDR3 spells CSARETIRVGEQFF. In DNA, the CDR3 is TGCAGTGCTAGAGAAACAATCAGGGTGGGTGAGCAGTTCTTC.

This clonotype was observed at least ten times. The V and J genes are TRBV3-1 and TRBJ2-3, with D possibly TRBD1 on 5 matching bases. Per germline, CDR1 LGHDT and CDR2 YNNKEL (reference sequence). V gave up 1 base and J gave up 4 bases, with 18 bases separating them. This CDR3 is built from 17 residues. The CDR3 DNA follows: TGTGCCAGCAGCCAAGTCGTCAAGCGCAAAGGGGCAGATACGCAGTATTTT. It encodes CASSQVVKRKGADTQYF.

This clonotype was counted ten times or more. The chain recombines TRBV4-1 with TRBJ2-7; D uncertain. The germline V gene has CDR1 MGHRA and CDR2 YSYEKL. This CDR3 is 15 amino acids long. Trimming removed 1 base from V and 6 bases from J, with 16 bases in between. CDR3 protein: CASSQVGWQRGEQYF. The DNA for the CDR3 is TGCGCCAGCAGCCAAGTCGGGTGGCAGCGTGGCGAGCAGTACTTC.

The chain recombines TRBV9 with TRBJ2-2; TRBD2 matches at 8 bases. V was pared by 7 bases and J by 2 bases, with 10 bases of the junction left unmatched. Germline values: CDR1 SGDLS, CDR2 YYNGEE. The CDR3 runs 16 residues. Here the CDR3 DNA reads TGTGCCAGCCAAGGAGCCGGGAGGGACAACACCGGGGAGCTGTTTTTT. Translated, it gives CASQGAGRDNTGELFF.

This clonotype showed up many times. The chain links TRBV24-1 to TRBJ1-5; possibly TRBD1 for D (5 bases). The CDR3 spans 14 residues. Germline V gives CDR1 KGHDR, CDR2 SFDVKD. Trimming cost V 10 bases and J 8 bases, with 20 bases left between them. CDR3: CATPPRGKEKPQHF. The CDR3 nucleotides read TGTGCCACTCCGCCTCGGGGGAAAGAAAAGCCCCAGCATTTT.

The chain carries TRBV7-3 and TRBJ2-2, with D maybe TRBD2 (6 bases). There are 14 residues in the CDR3. V lost 5 bases and J 4 bases, leaving 11 bases between the germline ends. Germline V gene sequence: CDR1 SGHTA, CDR2 FQGTGA. The CDR3 loop is CASSRDWLTGELFF. CDR3 nucleotide sequence: TGTGCCAGCAGCCGGGACTGGCTCACCGGGGAGCTGTTTTTT.

This clonotype was seen ten or more times. The CDR3, as DNA: TGTGCCAGCAGCCAACAACCCACCGGGGAGCTGTTTTTT. Translating it yields CASSQQPTGELFF. The J gene is TRBJ2-2, the V gene TRBV28; D uncertain. The CDR3 spans 13 residues. CDR1 is MDHEN and CDR2 is SYDVKM in the germline V gene. V was clipped by 6 bases and J by 4 bases, with 9 bases between them.

This clonotype was counted a few times. Just one base apart from a much larger clone, this may be a read error. This chain links TRBV12-3 or TRBV12-4 with TRBJ2-7; weak D call: TRBD2 (5 bases). The CDR3 contains 16 residues. V was shortened by 1 base and J by 6 bases, with 19 bases between the two germline ends. Here the CDR3 reads CASSLGVAGNSSEQYF. The CDR3 region has the DNA TGTGCCAGCAGTTTAGGGGTGGCGGGTAACTCGAGCGAGCAGTACTTC.